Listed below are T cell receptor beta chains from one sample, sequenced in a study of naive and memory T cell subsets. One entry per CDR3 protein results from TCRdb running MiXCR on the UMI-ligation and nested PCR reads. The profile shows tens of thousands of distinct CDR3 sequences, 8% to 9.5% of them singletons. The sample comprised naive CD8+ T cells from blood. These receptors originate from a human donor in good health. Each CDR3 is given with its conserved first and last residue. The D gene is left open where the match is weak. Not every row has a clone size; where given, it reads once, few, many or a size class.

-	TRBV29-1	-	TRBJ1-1	TGCAGCGTTGAAAACGGGAACACTGAAGCTTTCTTT	CSVENGNTEAFF
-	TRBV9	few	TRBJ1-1	TGTGCCAGCAGCCCACGATCGACCGCCATGAACACTGAAGCTTTCTTT	CASSPRSTAMNTEAFF
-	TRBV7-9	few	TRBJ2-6	TGTGCCAGCAGCGAGACAGGCGGCGGGGCCAACGTCCTGACTTTC	CASSETGGGANVLTF
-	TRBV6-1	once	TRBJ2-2	TGTGCCAGCAGGGGACGGATTAACACCGGGGAGCTGTTTTTT	CASRGRINTGELFF
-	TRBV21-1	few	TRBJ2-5	TGTGCCAGCAGCAAAGGAGGAGGCATTAAGCAAGAGACCCAGTACTTC	CASSKGGGIKQETQYF
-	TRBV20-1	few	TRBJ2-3	TGCAGTGCTAGCCACCTAAGGGTGGTCACAGATACGCAGTATTTT	CSASHLRVVTDTQYF
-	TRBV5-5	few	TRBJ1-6	TGTGCCAGCAGCTTGGGCGCTGGTGTACCCCTCCACTTT	CASSLGAGVPLHF
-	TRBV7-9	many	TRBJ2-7	TGTGCCAGCAGCTACCCGCAGGTCATCAGTGACGAGCAGTACTTC	CASSYPQVISDEQYF
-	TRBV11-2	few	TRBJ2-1	TGTGCCAGCAGCTTAGTCCCCGATGAGCAGTTCTTC	CASSLVPDEQFF
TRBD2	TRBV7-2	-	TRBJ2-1	TGTGCCAGCAGCTTAGCGACTAGCGGGAGGCTTTACAATGAGCAGTTCTTC	CASSLATSGRLYNEQFF
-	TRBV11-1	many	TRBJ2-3	TGTGCCAGCAGCCACATCGGGGATACGCAGTATTTT	CASSHIGDTQYF
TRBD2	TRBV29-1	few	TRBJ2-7	TGCAGCGTTGAAAGACAGGGCCCGGGACTAGCAGGCTACGAGCAGTACTTC	CSVERQGPGLAGYEQYF
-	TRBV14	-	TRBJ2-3	TGTGCCAGCAGCCAACTCCGGGAGACGCGCACAGATACGCAGTATTTT	CASSQLRETRTDTQYF
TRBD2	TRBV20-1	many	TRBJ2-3	TGCAGTGCAGATTCCTGGACTAGCGGGGGACCGGATACGCAGTATTTT	CSADSWTSGGPDTQYF
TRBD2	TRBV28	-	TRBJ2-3	TGTGCCAGCAGTTTGGGGGAGCGGGAAGAAGGGGCAGATACGCAGTATTTT	CASSLGEREEGADTQYF
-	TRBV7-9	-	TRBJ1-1	TGTGCCAGCAGCTTAAGGATTGTTGTGGAGACAGAAGCTTTCTTT	CASSLRIVVETEAFF
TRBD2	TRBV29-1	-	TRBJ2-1	TGCAGCGTTACTAGCGGGAGGGCCGGGGATGAGCAGTTCTTC	CSVTSGRAGDEQFF
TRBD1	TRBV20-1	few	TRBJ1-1	TGCAGTGCGGGGGACAGGGGGCGAGCACCGGTAGAAGCTTTCTTT	CSAGDRGRAPVEAFF
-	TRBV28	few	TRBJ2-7	TGTGCCAGCAGGTCCCGGGACCCAGGACCCTCCTACGAGCAGTACTTC	CASRSRDPGPSYEQYF
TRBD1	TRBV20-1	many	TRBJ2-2	TGCAGTGCTGTGAAGGGGGCTGGCACCGGGGAGCTGTTTTTT	CSAVKGAGTGELFF
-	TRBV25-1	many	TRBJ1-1	TGTGCCAGCAGTTTCAGCGCTGAAGCTTTCTTT	CASSFSAEAFF
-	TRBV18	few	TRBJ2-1	TGTGCCAGCTCACCACCTTTGGGGGGTGCAAACAATGAGCAGTTCTTC	CASSPPLGGANNEQFF
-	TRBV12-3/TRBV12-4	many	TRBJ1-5	TGTGCCAGCCGATCCCCCGTAAATCAGCCCCAGCATTTT	CASRSPVNQPQHF
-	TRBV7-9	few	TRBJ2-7	TGTGCCAGCAGCTTGCAGCCTTACGAGCAGTACTTC	CASSLQPYEQYF
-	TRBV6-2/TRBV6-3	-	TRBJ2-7	TGTGCCAGCACCGACCACAGGTCACGAGAGCAGTACTTC	CASTDHRSREQYF
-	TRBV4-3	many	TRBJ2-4	TGCGCCAGCAGCAAAGGACTATTAGCCAAAAACATTCAGTACTTC	CASSKGLLAKNIQYF
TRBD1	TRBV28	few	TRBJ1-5	TGTGCCAGCAGTTTCCCCGGGACAGGGGCCCAGCCCCAGCATTTT	CASSFPGTGAQPQHF
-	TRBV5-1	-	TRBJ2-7	TGCGCCAGCCAGGGTGGGGCATACGAGCAGTACTTC	CASQGGAYEQYF
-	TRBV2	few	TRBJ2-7	TGTGCCAGCAGCGGGAGAGTCTACGAGCAGTACTTC	CASSGRVYEQYF
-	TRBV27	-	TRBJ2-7	TGTGCCAGCAGTTTATTGAGGGACCGGGCCGAGCAGTACTTC	CASSLLRDRAEQYF
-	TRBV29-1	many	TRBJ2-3	TGCAGCGTTGATGGTAGATGGGATACGCAGTATTTT	CSVDGRWDTQYF
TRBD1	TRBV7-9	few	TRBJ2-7	TGTGCCAGCAGCCGGGACAGGGACGAGCAGTACTTC	CASSRDRDEQYF
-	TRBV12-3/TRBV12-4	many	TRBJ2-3	TGTGCCAGCACTCCCCACCTTCCACGCACAGATACGCAGTATTTT	CASTPHLPRTDTQYF
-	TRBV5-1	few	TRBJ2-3	TGCGCCAGCAGCCCCCGCGAGGGGCGAGGGGCAGATACGCAGTATTTT	CASSPREGRGADTQYF
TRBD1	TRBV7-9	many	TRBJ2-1	TGTGCCAGCAGCCTCCTACAGGGGATGAATGAGCAGTTCTTC	CASSLLQGMNEQFF
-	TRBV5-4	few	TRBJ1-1	TGTGCCAGCAGCTTAGGTGGTTTCGGTGAAGCTTTCTTT	CASSLGGFGEAFF
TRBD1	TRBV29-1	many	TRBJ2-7	TGCAGCGTAGGGGACAGTTACTACGAGCAGTACTTC	CSVGDSYYEQYF
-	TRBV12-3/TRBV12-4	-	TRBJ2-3	TGTGCTATAATCCTCCGAACAGATACGCAGTATTTT	CAIILRTDTQYF
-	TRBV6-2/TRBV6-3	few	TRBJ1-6	TGTGCCAGTCGTCCTACTCGGGAAACGATTTTTTCACCCCTCCACTTT	CASRPTRETIFSPLHF
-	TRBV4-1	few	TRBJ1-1	TGCGCCAGCAGCCAAGATAGTTCCGTCTGGGTTACTGAAGCTTTCTTT	CASSQDSSVWVTEAFF
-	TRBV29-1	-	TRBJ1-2	TGCAGCGTTGTGGGACGGGGACTTGATGGCTACACCTTC	CSVVGRGLDGYTF